These 21 T cell receptor beta chains were all obtained from the same sample, sequenced in a study of T cells in Graves' hyperthyroidism and ophthalmopathy. Authors of the study amplified TCR beta CDR3 regions from RNA transcripts. The primer set for the first-round RT-PCR of the TCR CDR3 was HTBI. TCRdb re-derived calls from the multiplex PCR reads in MiXCR, one entry per CDR3 protein. The table records about 420,000 distinct CDR3 sequences, approximately 13% of them present only once. The material sequenced was blood. These receptors were obtained from a woman between 18 and 29 years old with Graves' hyperthyroidism.

This clonotype was observed many times. This chain links TRBV12-3 or TRBV12-4 with TRBJ1-4; D not resolved. Between the trimmed V and J ends, which lost 3 bases and 10 bases, there was a span of 6 bases. This CDR3 contains 11 residues. In nucleotides, the CDR3 is TGTGCCAGCAGTTTTGTGGGAAAACTGTTTTTT. It translates to CASSFVGKLFF.

This clonotype was recorded a few times. The V gene is TRBV7-9, the J gene TRBJ1-1; D gene unclear. The CDR3 contains 17 residues. Germline CDR1 is SEHNR and CDR2 is FQNEAQ (reference sequence). V was trimmed by 5 bases and J by 0 bases, leaving 19 bases between them. The CDR3 loop reads CASSAQSWADMNTEAFF. CDR3 in DNA: TGTGCCAGCAGCGCCCAGAGTTGGGCAGACATGAACACTGAAGCTTTCTTT.

In its sample, this clonotype was seen many times. The CDR3 protein is CASSLSAGYTF. Written as DNA, the CDR3 is TGTGCCAGCAGCTTGTCCGCGGGCTACACCTTC. The gene calls are TRBV5-5 and TRBJ1-2; no clear D gene. This CDR3 contains 11 residues. Deletions cut 1 base from V and 8 bases from J, with 6 bases between. Germline values: CDR1 SGHKS, CDR2 YYEKEE (reference sequence). Using reference TRBV5-5 and TRBJ1-2 for the parts outside the CDR3, the full variable domain is DAGVTQSPTHLIKTRGQQVTLRCSPISGHKSVSWYQQVLGQGPQFIFQYYEKEERGRGNFPDRFSARQFPNYSSELNVNALLLGDSALYLCASSLSAGYTFGSGTRLTVV.

This clonotype was seen a few times. The V call is TRBV28, the J call TRBJ2-3; D remains ambiguous. Deletions cut 10 bases from V and 0 bases from J, with 14 bases between. This CDR3 is 14 amino acids long. Germline V gene lookup returns CDR1 MDHEN and CDR2 SYDVKM. DNA for the CDR3: TGTGCCATTAACTATAGACTTAGCACAGATACGCAGTATTTT. Its translation: CAINYRLSTDTQYF.

This clonotype was seen ten or more times. The chain recombines TRBV3-1 with TRBJ1-2; D remains ambiguous. The V gene's germline CDR1 is LGHDT and CDR2 YNNKEL (reference sequence). The CDR3 is made up of 12 amino acids. V was trimmed by 0 bases and J by 4 bases, leaving 3 bases between them. In nucleotides, the CDR3 is TGTGCCAGCAGCCAAGATCGCTATGGCTACACCTTC. Translating gives CASSQDRYGYTF.

This clonotype was seen repeatedly, ten times or more. The gene calls are TRBV20-1 and TRBJ2-5; D possibly corresponds to TRBD2 (6 bases). The CDR3 is made up of 14 amino acids. The germline V and J ends were trimmed by 0 bases and 5 bases, with 13 bases remaining between them. Germline V gene data show CDR1 as DFQATT and CDR2 as SNEGSKA (reference sequence). CDR3 nucleotides: TGCAGTGCTAGAGATACCAGAAGCGGGGAGACCCAGTACTTC. Translating gives CSARDTRSGETQYF.

This rearrangement joins TRBV6-4 to TRBJ2-1; 8 nucleotides match TRBD2. Germline-derived CDR1 and CDR2 are MRHNA and SNTAGT. The CDR3 has 15 residues. Losses at the gene ends were 6 bases for V and 5 bases for J; bases not matched to a gene: 9. CDR3 amino acids: CASRTFSGMDNEQFF. In DNA, the CDR3 is TGTGCCAGCAGGACATTTAGCGGGATGGACAATGAGCAGTTCTTC.

In the case of this clonotype: This could be a read error, since a much larger clone is one nucleotide away. The rearrangement joins TRBV2 to TRBJ1-1; no clear D. CDR1 is SNHLY and CDR2 is FYNNEI in the germline V gene. The CDR3 runs to 13 residues. The CDR3 loop reads CAFSMGKNTGAFF. The CDR3 DNA reads as TGTGCCTTTTCCATGGGAAAGAACACTGGAGCTTTCTTT.

This clonotype was detected ten times or more. This chain joins TRBV18 and TRBJ1-5; D uncertain. V was cut by 3 bases and J by 4 bases, with 7 bases left in between. Per the germline V gene, CDR1 is KGHSH and CDR2 is LQKENI. The CDR3 contains 13 residues. CDR3 DNA sequence: TGTGCCAGCTCACCCCAACAAAATCAGCCCCAGCATTTT. Its protein is CASSPQQNQPQHF. Together with reference TRBV18 and TRBJ1-5, the CDR3 gives the full variable domain: NAGVMQNPRHLVRRRGQEARLRCSPMKGHSHVYWYRQLPEEGLKFMVYLQKENIIDESGMPKERFSAEFPKEGPSILRIQQVVRGDSAAYFCASSPQQNQPQHFGDGTRLSIL.

This rearrangement joins TRBV7-9 to TRBJ2-7; 7 positions match TRBD1. The CDR3 runs 15 residues. V shed 6 bases and J 5 bases; nucleotides not matched to a gene: 13. Germline assignment: CDR1 SEHNR and CDR2 FQNEAQ (reference sequence). CDR3 amino acids: CASSLLGQSGNEQYF. The CDR3 DNA follows: TGTGCCAGCAGTCTACTGGGACAGTCCGGCAACGAGCAGTACTTC.

In this sample, this clonotype turned up many times. This rearrangement joins TRBV7-9 to TRBJ2-1; 11 bases are shared with TRBD2. This CDR3 spans 19 amino acids. Looked up from germline, CDR1 is SEHNR and CDR2 is FQNEAQ (reference sequence). V was pared by 5 bases and J by 0 bases, with 12 bases of the junction left unmatched. The CDR3 bases are TGTGCCAGCAGCCCTAGGACTAGCGGGCGGAGGGTCTCCTACAATGAGCAGTTCTTC. Encoded protein: CASSPRTSGRRVSYNEQFF. The variable domain in full, with the rest retrieved from reference TRBV7-9 and TRBJ2-1, is DTGVSQNPRHKITKRGQNVTFRCDPISEHNRLYWYRQTLGQGPEFLTYFQNEAQLEKSRLLSDRFSAERPKGSFSTLEIQRTEQGDSAMYLCASSPRTSGRRVSYNEQFFGPGTRLTVL.

The rearrangement links TRBV20-1 to TRBJ1-2; 8 bases are shared with TRBD1. V trimming: 0 bases; J trimming: 2 bases; junction bases outside the gene matches: 8. Germline CDR1 and CDR2: DFQATT and SNEGSKA (reference sequence). This CDR3 is 16 amino acids long. This CDR3 is CSARDPGTGLNYGYTF. Here the CDR3 DNA reads TGCAGTGCTAGAGACCCCGGGACAGGATTGAACTATGGCTACACCTTC.

This clonotype was counted only a few times. This chain joins TRBV20-1 and TRBJ2-4, with 13 bases lining up with TRBD2. CDR1 and CDR2 from the germline V gene are DFQATT and SNEGSKA (reference sequence). With V trimmed by 6 bases and J by 8 bases, 19 bases remained unmatched. The CDR3 consists of 18 residues. The chain's CDR3 is CSATGRLGLAGRGDIQYF. The CDR3 DNA reads TGCAGTGCCACGGGTCGTCTGGGACTAGCGGGGCGGGGGGACATTCAGTACTTC.

The rearrangement uses TRBV19 and TRBJ2-7; 9 positions match TRBD1. In germline, CDR1 is LNHDA, CDR2 SQIVND (reference sequence). This CDR3 comprises 13 residues. Unmatched junction bases numbered 5, after V lost 6 bases and J lost 5 bases. The chain's CDR3 is CASSTGGWDEQYF. CDR3 DNA: TGTGCCAGTAGCACAGGGGGCTGGGACGAGCAGTACTTC.

This clonotype was counted many times. The chain employs TRBV20-1 and TRBJ2-3; no clear D. CDR1 and CDR2 (germline): DFQATT, SNEGSKA (reference sequence). Trimming removed 3 bases from V and 3 bases from J, with 16 bases in between. The CDR3 extends over 15 amino acids. CDR3 residues: CSASNLLVTTDTQYF. DNA of the CDR3: TGCAGTGCTAGCAATCTCCTAGTTACGACAGATACGCAGTATTTT.

This clonotype was seen many times. CDR3 residues: CSGRASGSYEQYF. CDR3 DNA: TGCAGTGGCAGGGCTAGCGGGTCCTACGAGCAGTACTTC. The chain has TRBV20-1 and TRBJ2-7; 8 bases line up with TRBD2. Per germline, CDR1 DFQATT and CDR2 SNEGSKA (reference sequence). With V trimmed by 7 bases and J by 1 base, 6 bases remained unmatched. The CDR3 loop spans 13 amino acids.

This clonotype was found many times. The chain couples TRBV20-1 to TRBJ2-7; 7 positions match TRBD1. Germline assignment: CDR1 DFQATT and CDR2 SNEGSKA (reference sequence). V was pared by 3 bases and J by 2 bases, with 7 bases of the junction left unmatched. CDR3 size: 14 residues. CDR3 bases: TGCAGTGCTAGCCTTTCCGGGACAGCCTACGAGCAGTACTTC. Its translation is CSASLSGTAYEQYF.

This clonotype was seen a handful of times. The chain employs TRBV27 and TRBJ2-2; TRBD2 agrees at 11 bases. The V and J ends lost 6 bases and 7 bases, in that order; junction bases with no gene match: 7. Germline loops: CDR1 MNHEY, CDR2 SMNVEV (reference sequence). The CDR3 is made up of 15 amino acids. This CDR3 reads CASSQGTSGYGELFF. The CDR3 DNA is TGTGCCAGCAGCCAGGGGACTAGCGGCTACGGGGAGCTGTTTTTT.

This clonotype was observed a few times. This chain links TRBV19 with TRBJ2-1, with D perhaps TRBD1 or TRBD2 (5 bases each). The CDR3 consists of 13 residues. CDR1 is LNHDA, CDR2 SQIVND, per germline (reference sequence). V was pared by 6 bases and J by 4 bases, with 10 bases between. DNA of the CDR3: TGTGCCAGTAGAGGGACCTTATACAATGAGCAGTTCTTC. It yields the protein CASRGTLYNEQFF.

This clonotype showed up many times. The chain carries TRBV5-1 and TRBJ2-1; 12 bases agree with TRBD2. Germline CDR1 is SGHRS and CDR2 is YFSETQ. CDR3 length: 15 amino acids. Trimming removed 1 base from V and 7 bases from J; junction bases left unmatched: 3. In DNA, the CDR3 is TGCGCCAGCAGCTTGTCTAGCGGGGGGGGGAATGAGCAGTTCTTC. It codes for CASSLSSGGGNEQFF.

The J gene is TRBJ2-7, the V gene TRBV6-1, with 10 bases lining up with TRBD1. The CDR3 runs 16 residues. Germline lookup yields CDR1 MNHNS and CDR2 SASEGT. Losses at the gene ends were 6 bases for V and 3 bases for J; bases not matched to a gene: 11. CDR3 DNA sequence: TGTGCCAGCAGCCTACCCCCCGGACAGGGGGACTACGAGCAGTACTTC. Translated: CASSLPPGQGDYEQYF.